These T cell receptor beta chains were read from a single sample in a study of T-cell reconstitution after alpha-beta-depleted transplantation in children. MiXCR was run by TCRdb on the PCR reads, yielding one entry per CDR3 protein. The sample has 400,000 to 450,000 distinct CDR3 sequences; approximately 42% are singletons. The sample consisted of PBMCs, taken before TCRalphabeta/CD19-depleted stem cell transplant. The receptor source for this set is a girl aged 2 to 9 with aplastic anemia, due to receive a stem cell transplant. Both conserved end residues are part of each CDR3. The D gene is left open where the match is weak. For some rows the clone size is stated as once, few or many, or as a class when expanded; others skip it.

CDR3aa: CASSLAGGTLETQYF
CDR3nt: TGTGCCAGCAGCTTAGCCGGGGGCACTTTGGAGACCCAGTACTTC
d_gene: -
v_gene: TRBV5-5
j_gene: TRBJ2-5
abundance: -

CDR3aa: CSARESLGRNTQYF
CDR3nt: TGCAGTGCTAGAGAAAGCTTGGGTCGGAATACGCAGTATTTT
d_gene: -
v_gene: TRBV20-1
j_gene: TRBJ2-3
abundance: few

CDR3aa: CSTNGRGLSSTDTQYF
CDR3nt: TGCAGCACCAATGGGAGGGGGCTCTCTAGCACAGATACGCAGTATTTT
d_gene: -
v_gene: TRBV29-1
j_gene: TRBJ2-3
abundance: many

CDR3aa: CASSPMRGETQYF
CDR3nt: TGTGCCAGCAGCCCGATGAGGGGGGAGACCCAGTACTTC
d_gene: -
v_gene: TRBV3-1
j_gene: TRBJ2-5
abundance: many

CDR3aa: CASSRGGEKNIQYF
CDR3nt: TGTGCCAGCTCACGAGGGGGCGAGAAAAACATTCAGTACTTC
d_gene: TRBD1
v_gene: TRBV18
j_gene: TRBJ2-4
abundance: -

CDR3aa: CASSYSRLAALAVSYNEQFF
CDR3nt: TGTGCCAGCAGTTACTCGAGACTAGCGGCCCTAGCCGTCTCCTACAATGAGCAGTTCTTC
d_gene: TRBD2
v_gene: TRBV6-2/TRBV6-3
j_gene: TRBJ2-1
abundance: few

CDR3aa: CASSQAPGQAPHEQYF
CDR3nt: TGCGCCAGCAGCCAGGCCCCGGGACAGGCGCCCCACGAGCAGTACTTC
d_gene: TRBD1
v_gene: TRBV4-1
j_gene: TRBJ2-7
abundance: -

CDR3aa: CASSLEYSVAKNIQYF
CDR3nt: TGCGCCAGCAGCTTGGAGTACAGTGTAGCCAAAAACATTCAGTACTTC
d_gene: -
v_gene: TRBV5-1
j_gene: TRBJ2-4
abundance: -

CDR3aa: CASSPLSGRVGNEQFF
CDR3nt: TGTGCCAGCAGCCCCTTATCCGGGAGGGTCGGGAATGAGCAGTTCTTC
d_gene: TRBD2
v_gene: TRBV6-1
j_gene: TRBJ2-1
abundance: many

CDR3aa: CATSSSIGRPTGFF
CDR3nt: TGTGCCACCAGCAGTTCTATCGGGAGGCCGACCGGGTTCTTC
d_gene: TRBD2
v_gene: TRBV15
j_gene: TRBJ2-1
abundance: -

CDR3aa: CASSPAWYSNQPQHF
CDR3nt: TGTGCCAGTAGCCCGGCGTGGTATAGCAATCAGCCCCAGCATTTT
d_gene: -
v_gene: TRBV19
j_gene: TRBJ1-5
abundance: medium-sized

CDR3aa: CSARPSSSYEQYF
CDR3nt: TGCAGTGCTAGACCCAGTAGCTCCTACGAGCAGTACTTC
d_gene: -
v_gene: TRBV20-1
j_gene: TRBJ2-7
abundance: -

CDR3aa: CSARELLRTDTQYF
CDR3nt: TGCAGTGCTAGAGAACTTCTTCGCACAGATACGCAGTATTTT
d_gene: -
v_gene: TRBV20-1
j_gene: TRBJ2-3
abundance: -

CDR3aa: CASSLAAGGPGEQFF
CDR3nt: TGCGCCAGCAGCTTGGCAGCGGGAGGGCCGGGTGAGCAGTTCTTC
d_gene: TRBD2
v_gene: TRBV5-1
j_gene: TRBJ2-1
abundance: many